Listed below are T cell receptor beta chains from one sample, sequenced in a study of shared clonotypes between healthy human individuals. Produced via immunoSEQ multiplex PCR; TCRdb's table is partial and in-frame only. The table lists about 360,000 clones, about 70% of them singletons. The sample taken for sequencing was memory CD4+ T cells sorted from blood. These receptors were obtained from a man aged 25 to 40 in good health. Each CDR3 is given with its conserved first and last residue. D genes are given only for firm matches. The size entry is marked missing in some rows and otherwise reads once, few, many or a size class.

V	size	D	J	CDR3	DNA
TRBV28	NA	TRBD1	TRBJ1-2	CASSPGQFYGYTF	TGTGCCAGCAGTCCGGGACAGTTCTATGGCTACACCTTC
TRBV6-6	NA	TRBD1	TRBJ2-1	CASSFPGQGHNEQFF	TGTGCCAGCAGTTTTCCGGGACAGGGGCACAATGAGCAGTTCTTC
TRBV28	NA	TRBD1	TRBJ1-5	CASILTGYGQPQHF	TGTGCCAGCATCCTGACAGGGTATGGTCAGCCCCAGCATTTT
TRBV7-9	NA	TRBD1	TRBJ2-7	CASGGQGLYEQYF	TGTGCCAGCGGTGGACAGGGTCTCTACGAGCAGTACTTC
TRBV7-2	NA	NA	TRBJ1-1	CASSLDMGMPNTEAFF	TGTGCCAGCAGCTTAGATATGGGAATGCCGAACACTGAAGCTTTCTTT
TRBV28	NA	TRBD1	TRBJ2-7	CASSSRTGLMRGQYF	TGTGCCAGCAGTTCTCGGACAGGGCTCATGAGGGGGCAGTACTTC
TRBV19	few	NA	TRBJ2-2	CASMLALSTGELFF	TGTGCCAGTATGCTAGCTCTGAGCACCGGGGAGCTGTTTTTT
TRBV29-1	NA	NA	TRBJ2-3	CSVRRDTQYF	TGCAGCGTGAGAAGAGATACGCAGTATTTT
TRBV18	NA	NA	TRBJ1-2	CASSPGAFYGYTF	TGTGCCAGCTCCCCCGGGGCTTTCTATGGCTACACCTTC
TRBV7-9	few	NA	TRBJ1-3	CASSTKIRFGNTIYF	TGTGCCAGCAGCACCAAGATTCGGTTCGGAAACACCATATATTTT
TRBV18	NA	NA	TRBJ2-7	CASSPMAGVYEQYF	TGTGCCAGCTCACCAATGGCAGGAGTCTACGAGCAGTACTTC
TRBV27	NA	NA	TRBJ2-7	CASSFLPGAGEGEQYF	TGTGCCAGCAGTTTTTTACCGGGGGCAGGGGAAGGCGAGCAGTACTTC
TRBV25-1	NA	TRBD1	TRBJ2-7	CASSEPGDRGYEQYF	TGTGCCAGCAGTGAACCGGGAGACAGGGGCTACGAGCAGTACTTC
TRBV11-2	NA	NA	TRBJ2-7	CASSLAGRGGDHSYEQYF	TGTGCCAGCAGCTTAGCCGGCAGGGGAGGCGATCATTCCTACGAGCAGTACTTC
TRBV10-3	NA	NA	TRBJ1-1	CAISEYDMNTEAFF	TGTGCCATCAGTGAGTACGACATGAACACTGAAGCTTTCTTT
TRBV7-2	NA	TRBD2	TRBJ2-7	CASSSGTSGASYEQYF	TGTGCCAGCAGCTCTGGGACTAGCGGGGCCTCCTACGAGCAGTACTTC
TRBV18	NA	NA	TRBJ2-2	CASSPTVASNTGELFF	TGTGCCAGCTCACCGACAGTTGCTTCGAACACCGGGGAGCTGTTTTTT
TRBV9	NA	NA	TRBJ1-1	CASSVEGQANTEAFF	TGTGCCAGCAGCGTAGAAGGGCAGGCGAACACTGAAGCTTTCTTT
TRBV6-6	NA	TRBD2	TRBJ2-1	CASRTSGIPNEQFF	TGTGCCAGTAGGACTAGCGGGATACCCAATGAGCAGTTCTTC
TRBV28	NA	TRBD1	TRBJ1-2	CASSPRDRARSNYGYTF	TGTGCCAGCAGTCCCCGGGACAGAGCTCGTAGTAACTATGGCTACACCTTC
TRBV28	NA	NA	TRBJ2-1	CASSLTSYNEQFF	TGTGCCAGCAGTTTAACTAGCTACAATGAGCAGTTCTTC
TRBV5-1	many	TRBD1	TRBJ1-1	CASSWTGANTEAFF	TGCGCCAGCAGCTGGACAGGGGCCAACACTGAAGCTTTCTTT
TRBV28	NA	TRBD2	TRBJ2-7	CASRTTSGYEQYF	TGTGCCAGCAGGACGACTAGCGGCTACGAGCAGTACTTC
TRBV6-5	NA	TRBD1	TRBJ2-7	CASSRPGQTYEQYF	TGTGCCAGCAGTCGACCGGGACAGACCTACGAGCAGTACTTC
TRBV2	NA	NA	TRBJ2-4	CASSDSGVKNIQYF	TGTGCCAGCAGTGATTCAGGGGTTAAAAACATTCAGTACTTC
TRBV9	NA	NA	TRBJ2-5	CASSVGKGGVSQETQYF	TGTGCCAGCAGCGTAGGCAAAGGTGGGGTCTCCCAAGAGACCCAGTACTTC
TRBV7-3	NA	NA	TRBJ2-5	CASSPNKEETQYF	TGTGCCAGCAGCCCTAACAAGGAAGAGACCCAGTACTTC
TRBV9	NA	NA	TRBJ2-1	CASSVASGLGNEQFF	TGTGCCAGCAGCGTAGCATCGGGTTTGGGCAATGAGCAGTTCTTC
TRBV27	NA	NA	TRBJ1-4	CASSSIDRFDEKLFF	TGTGCCAGCAGTTCCATTGACAGGTTTGATGAAAAACTGTTTTTT
TRBV20-1	NA	TRBD2	TRBJ2-7	CSADTSAEQYF	TGCAGTGCGGACACTAGCGCCGAGCAGTACTTC
TRBV2	NA	NA	TRBJ1-5	CASHGGSNQPQHF	TGTGCCAGCCACGGGGGGAGCAATCAGCCCCAGCATTTT
TRBV7-9	NA	NA	TRBJ2-7	CASSLGQVYEQYF	TGTGCCAGCAGCTTAGGACAGGTCTACGAGCAGTACTTC
TRBV6-5	NA	NA	TRBJ2-7	CASSYGTGTSYEQYF	TGTGCCAGCAGTTACGGGACGGGGACATCCTACGAGCAGTACTTC
TRBV10-1	NA	TRBD2	TRBJ2-1	CASSGTSSNEQFF	TGCGCCAGCAGTGGGACTAGCAGTAATGAGCAGTTCTTC
TRBV28	NA	TRBD2	TRBJ2-5	CASRESVGLAGGYQETQYF	TGTGCCAGCAGGGAGTCCGTCGGACTAGCGGGAGGGTACCAAGAGACCCAGTACTTC
TRBV4-1	once	TRBD2	TRBJ2-3	CASSQWGTTTDTQYF	TGCGCCAGCAGCCAATGGGGGACTACCACAGATACGCAGTATTTT
TRBV6-5	NA	NA	TRBJ2-7	CASSFGPGREQYF	NA
TRBV5-4	NA	NA	TRBJ1-1	CASSAGHRVNTEAFF	TGTGCCAGCAGCGCCGGCCACCGAGTGAACACTGAAGCTTTCTTT
TRBV2	once	NA	TRBJ2-7	CASSAGRGAYEQYF	TGTGCCAGCAGTGCGGGTAGAGGGGCCTACGAGCAGTACTTC
TRBV7-2	NA	TRBD1	TRBJ2-7	CASSLVWDSSYEQYF	TGTGCCAGCAGCTTAGTGTGGGACAGCTCCTACGAGCAGTACTTC
TRBV9	few	NA	TRBJ2-3	CASSVAPTDTQYF	TGTGCCAGCAGCGTAGCCCCGACAGATACGCAGTATTTT
TRBV25-1	few	TRBD2	TRBJ2-3	CASSETSGRAGQDTQYF	TGTGCCAGCAGTGAGACTAGCGGGAGGGCCGGACAGGATACGCAGTATTTT
TRBV5-1	few	NA	TRBJ2-7	CASSPRVGGTEQYF	TGCGCCAGCAGCCCGAGGGTGGGGGGAACCGAGCAGTACTTC
TRBV5-1	NA	NA	TRBJ1-3	CASSLVGGNTIYF	TGCGCCAGCAGCTTGGTTGGGGGAAACACCATATATTTT
TRBV27	NA	TRBD2	TRBJ2-1	CASSPNRGRTSGSSYNEQFF	TGTGCCAGCAGTCCAAACAGGGGGCGGACTAGCGGGAGTAGCTACAATGAGCAGTTCTTC